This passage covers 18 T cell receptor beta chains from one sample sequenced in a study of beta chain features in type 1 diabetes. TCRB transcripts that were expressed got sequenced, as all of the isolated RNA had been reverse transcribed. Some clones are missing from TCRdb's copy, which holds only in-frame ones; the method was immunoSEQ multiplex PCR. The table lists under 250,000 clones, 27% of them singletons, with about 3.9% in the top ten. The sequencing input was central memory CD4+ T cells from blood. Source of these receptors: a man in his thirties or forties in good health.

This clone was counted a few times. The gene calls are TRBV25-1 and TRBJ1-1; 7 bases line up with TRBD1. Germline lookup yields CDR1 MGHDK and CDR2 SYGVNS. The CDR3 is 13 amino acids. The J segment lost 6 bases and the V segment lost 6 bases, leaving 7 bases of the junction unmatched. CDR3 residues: CASREQGRAEAFF. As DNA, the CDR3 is TGTGCCAGCAGGGAACAGGGGCGGGCTGAAGCTTTCTTT. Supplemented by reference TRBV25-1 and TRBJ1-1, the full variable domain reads EADIYQTPRYLVIGTGKKITLECSQTMGHDKMYWYQQDPGMELHLIHYSYGVNSTEKGDLSSESTVSRIRTEHFPLTLESARPSHTSQYLCASREQGRAEAFFGQGTRLTVV.

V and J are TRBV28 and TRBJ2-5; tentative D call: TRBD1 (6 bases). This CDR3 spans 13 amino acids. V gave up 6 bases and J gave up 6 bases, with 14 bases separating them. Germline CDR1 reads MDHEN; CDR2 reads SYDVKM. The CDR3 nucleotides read TGTGCCAGCAGGTCCTCAGGGGATAAGACCCAGTACTTC. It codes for CASRSSGDKTQYF. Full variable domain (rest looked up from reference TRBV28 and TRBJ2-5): DVKVTQSSRYLVKRTGEKVFLECVQDMDHENMFWYRQDPGLGLRLIYFSYDVKMKEKGDIPEGYSVSREKKERFSLILESASTNQTSMYLCASRSSGDKTQYFGPGTRLLVL.

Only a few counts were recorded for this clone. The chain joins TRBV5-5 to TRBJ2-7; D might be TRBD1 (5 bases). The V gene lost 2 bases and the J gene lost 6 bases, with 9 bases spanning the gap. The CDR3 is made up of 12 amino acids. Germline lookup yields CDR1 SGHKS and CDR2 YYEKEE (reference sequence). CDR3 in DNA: TGTGCCAGCAGCTTCAGGGATGGCGAGCAGTACTTC. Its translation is CASSFRDGEQYF.

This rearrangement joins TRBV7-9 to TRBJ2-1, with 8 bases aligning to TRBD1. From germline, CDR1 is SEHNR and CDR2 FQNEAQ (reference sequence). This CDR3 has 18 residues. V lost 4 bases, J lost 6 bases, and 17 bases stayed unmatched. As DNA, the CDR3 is TGTGCCAGCAGCTCTAGGACAGGGCGAGGGCAATCAGGCAATGAGCAGTTCTTC. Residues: CASSSRTGRGQSGNEQFF.

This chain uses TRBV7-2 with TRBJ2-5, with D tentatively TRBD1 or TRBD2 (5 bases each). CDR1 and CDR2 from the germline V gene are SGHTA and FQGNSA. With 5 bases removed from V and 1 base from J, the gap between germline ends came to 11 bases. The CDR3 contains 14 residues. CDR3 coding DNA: TGTGCCAGCAGCCCAGGGACCTTCCAAGAGACCCAGTACTTC. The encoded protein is CASSPGTFQETQYF.

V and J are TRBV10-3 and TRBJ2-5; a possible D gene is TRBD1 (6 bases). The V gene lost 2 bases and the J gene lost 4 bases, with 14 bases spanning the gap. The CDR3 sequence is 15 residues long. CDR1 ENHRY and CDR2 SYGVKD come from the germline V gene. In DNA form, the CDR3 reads TGTGCCATCAGTGAGACCACAGGGACGGGAGAGACCCAGTACTTC. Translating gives CAISETTGTGETQYF.

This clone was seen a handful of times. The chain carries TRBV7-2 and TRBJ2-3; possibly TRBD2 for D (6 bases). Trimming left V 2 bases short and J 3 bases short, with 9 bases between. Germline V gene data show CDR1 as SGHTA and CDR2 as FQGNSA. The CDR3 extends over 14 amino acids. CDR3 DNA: TGTGCCAGCAGCTTATTTGGGACTACAGATACGCAGTATTTT. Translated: CASSLFGTTDTQYF.

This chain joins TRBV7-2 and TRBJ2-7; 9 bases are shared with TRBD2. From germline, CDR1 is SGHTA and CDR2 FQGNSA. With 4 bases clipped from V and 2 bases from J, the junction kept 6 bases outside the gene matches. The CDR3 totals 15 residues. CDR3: CASSSGTSLTYEQYF. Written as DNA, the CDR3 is TGTGCCAGCAGCTCCGGGACTAGCTTAACCTACGAGCAGTACTTC.

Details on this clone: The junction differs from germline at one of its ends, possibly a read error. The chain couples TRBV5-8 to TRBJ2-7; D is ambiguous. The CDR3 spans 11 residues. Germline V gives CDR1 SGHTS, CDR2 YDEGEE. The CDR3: CASSLEVLLMF. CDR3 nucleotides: TGTGCCAGCAGCTTGGAGGTCCTACTCATGTTC.

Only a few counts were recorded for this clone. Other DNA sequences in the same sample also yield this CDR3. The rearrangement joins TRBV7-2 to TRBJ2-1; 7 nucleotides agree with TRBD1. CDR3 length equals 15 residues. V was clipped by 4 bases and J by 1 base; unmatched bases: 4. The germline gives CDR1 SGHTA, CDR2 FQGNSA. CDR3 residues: CASSSTGQSYNEQFF. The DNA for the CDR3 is TGTGCCAGCAGCTCCACGGGACAGTCCTACAATGAGCAGTTCTTC.

The CDR3: CASRGTSGDEQFF. For the CDR3, the DNA is TGTGCCAGCCGGGGAACGAGCGGGGATGAGCAGTTCTTC. The chain joins TRBV9 to TRBJ2-1, with 7 positions matching TRBD2. CDR1 SGDLS and CDR2 YYNGEE come from the germline V gene. V lost 7 bases and J lost 8; bases outside the gene matches: 9. The CDR3 runs to 13 residues.

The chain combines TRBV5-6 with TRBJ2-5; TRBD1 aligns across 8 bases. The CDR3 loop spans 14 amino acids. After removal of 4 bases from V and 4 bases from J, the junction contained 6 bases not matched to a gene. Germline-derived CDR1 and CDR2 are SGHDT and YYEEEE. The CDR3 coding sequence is TGTGCCAGCAGCCCGAGACAGGGGCGAGAGACCCAGTACTTC. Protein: CASSPRQGRETQYF.

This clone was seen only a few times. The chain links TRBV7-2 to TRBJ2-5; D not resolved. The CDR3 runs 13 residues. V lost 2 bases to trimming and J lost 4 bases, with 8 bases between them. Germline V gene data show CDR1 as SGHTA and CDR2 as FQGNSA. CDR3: CASSLTAAETQYF. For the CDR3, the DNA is TGTGCCAGCAGCTTAACAGCTGCAGAGACCCAGTACTTC.

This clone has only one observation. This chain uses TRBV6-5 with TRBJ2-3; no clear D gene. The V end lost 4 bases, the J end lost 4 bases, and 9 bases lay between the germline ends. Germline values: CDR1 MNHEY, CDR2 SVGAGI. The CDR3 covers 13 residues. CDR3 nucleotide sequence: TGTGCCAGCAGTTCCGTTGGTGCAGATACGCAGTATTTT. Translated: CASSSVGADTQYF.

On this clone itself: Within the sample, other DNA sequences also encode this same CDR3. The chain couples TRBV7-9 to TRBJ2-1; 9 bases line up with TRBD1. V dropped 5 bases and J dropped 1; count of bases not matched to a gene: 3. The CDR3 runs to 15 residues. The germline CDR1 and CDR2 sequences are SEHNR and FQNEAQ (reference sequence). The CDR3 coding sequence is TGTGCCAGCAGCCCTGACAGGGGGTCCTACAATGAGCAGTTCTTC. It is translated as CASSPDRGSYNEQFF.

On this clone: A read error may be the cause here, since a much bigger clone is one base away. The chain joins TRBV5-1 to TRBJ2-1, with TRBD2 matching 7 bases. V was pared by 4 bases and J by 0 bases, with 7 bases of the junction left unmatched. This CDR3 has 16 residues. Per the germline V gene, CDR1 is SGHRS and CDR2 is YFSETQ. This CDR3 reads CASSPTAGSSYNEQFF. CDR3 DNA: TGCGCCAGCAGCCCCACAGCGGGAAGCTCCTACAATGAGCAGTTCTTC.

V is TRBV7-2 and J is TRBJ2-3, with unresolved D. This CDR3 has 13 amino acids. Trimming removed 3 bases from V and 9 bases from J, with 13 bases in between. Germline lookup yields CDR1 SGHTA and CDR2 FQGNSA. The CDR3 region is CASSFPSSYTQYF. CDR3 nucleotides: TGTGCCAGCAGCTTTCCGTCATCGTACACGCAGTATTTT.

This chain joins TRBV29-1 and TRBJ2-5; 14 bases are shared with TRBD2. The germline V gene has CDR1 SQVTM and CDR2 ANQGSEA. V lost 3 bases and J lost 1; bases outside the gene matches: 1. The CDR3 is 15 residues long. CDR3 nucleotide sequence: TGCAGCGTTGAGACTAGCGGGAGGGCCCAAGAGACCCAGTACTTC. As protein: CSVETSGRAQETQYF.